Listed here are 25 T cell receptor beta chains from one sample, sequenced in a study of radiation and T cells in renal cell carcinoma. Time point in this sample: blood 2 weeks post-SBRT. Sample treatment: 15 Gy SBRT to primary tumor, nephrectomy 4 weeks later. Some clones are missing from TCRdb's copy, which holds only in-frame ones; the method was immunoSEQ multiplex PCR. The sample lists some 150,000 clones; approximately 88% were seen once. The material was blood, obtained from a patient whose treatment included radiotherapy and nephrectomy. These receptor sequences come from a woman aged 45-59 years with renal cell carcinoma.

The chain has TRBV7-9 and TRBJ2-1; 10 bases map to TRBD1. The CDR3 runs to 16 residues. V lost 5 bases and J lost 1; bases outside the gene matches: 5. Germline-derived CDR1 and CDR2 are SEHNR and FQNEAQ (reference sequence). CDR3 amino acids: CASSLGQGGSYNEQFF. The CDR3 nucleotides are TGTGCCAGCAGCCTCGGACAGGGGGGATCCTACAATGAGCAGTTCTTC. Complete variable domain (other parts from reference TRBV7-9 and TRBJ2-1): DTGVSQNPRHKITKRGQNVTFRCDPISEHNRLYWYRQTLGQGPEFLTYFQNEAQLEKSRLLSDRFSAERPKGSFSTLEIQRTEQGDSAMYLCASSLGQGGSYNEQFFGPGTRLTVL.

The genes are TRBV6-5 and TRBJ1-1, with 8 nucleotides matching TRBD1. V lost 2 bases to trimming and J lost 5 bases; unmatched junction nucleotides: 4. Per the germline V gene, CDR1 is MNHEY and CDR2 is SVGAGI. The CDR3 extends over 14 amino acids. Written as DNA, the CDR3 is TGTGCCAGCAGTTACCTTTACAGGGGGACTGAAGCTTTCTTT. Its translation is CASSYLYRGTEAFF.

CDR3 nucleotides: TGTGCCAGCAGCCCTGGGGGACAACTTGGTGAAAAACTGTTTTTT. Its translation is CASSPGGQLGEKLFF. V gene TRBV6-5 combines with J gene TRBJ1-4; D may be TRBD1 (6 bases). The CDR3 length is 15 residues. From germline, CDR1 is MNHEY and CDR2 SVGAGI. V shed 6 bases and J shed 7 bases, with 18 bases lying between them.

V gene TRBV7-9 combines with J gene TRBJ2-7; D might be TRBD1 (5 bases). The CDR3 is made up of 14 amino acids. V was cut by 5 bases and J by 1 base, with 12 bases left in between. Germline lookup yields CDR1 SEHNR and CDR2 FQNEAQ (reference sequence). The CDR3 bases are TGTGCCAGCAGCGGAACCCAGGGTTCCTACGAGCAGTACTTC. This gives the protein CASSGTQGSYEQYF.

This clone was counted once. The rearrangement uses TRBV5-4 and TRBJ1-4; D is unresolved. The V gene lost 2 bases and the J gene lost 4 bases, with 15 bases spanning the gap. The CDR3 has 16 amino acids. Per germline, CDR1 SGHNT and CDR2 YYREEE (reference sequence). The CDR3: CASSFAGERSNEKLFF. The CDR3, as DNA: TGTGCCAGCAGCTTCGCCGGCGAGAGGAGTAATGAAAAACTGTTTTTT.

The V call is TRBV29-1, the J call TRBJ2-3, with D maybe TRBD1 (7 bases). V lost 6 bases and J 2 bases, leaving 12 bases between the germline ends. Germline V gene data show CDR1 as SQVTM and CDR2 as ANQGSEA. This CDR3 has 13 amino acids. CDR3 region: CSVAGTVTDTQYF. The CDR3 coding sequence is TGCAGCGTCGCGGGGACAGTCACAGATACGCAGTATTTT.

The J gene is TRBJ1-6, the V gene TRBV6-5; D unclear. Per germline, CDR1 MNHEY and CDR2 SVGAGI. This CDR3 has 15 amino acids. Trimming stripped 0 bases from V and 7 bases from J, with 10 bases between. CDR3 coding DNA: TGTGCCAGCAGTTACTCCCGGGAACCAAATTCACCCCTCCACTTT. Residues: CASSYSREPNSPLHF.

The rearrangement uses TRBV30 and TRBJ2-2; D possibly matches TRBD1 or TRBD2 (6 bases each). V lost 0 bases to trimming and J lost 7 bases, with 12 bases between them. This CDR3 has 14 residues. Germline V CDR1 and CDR2: GTSNPN, SVGIG (reference sequence). The DNA for the CDR3 is TGTGCCTGGAGTGTACTCGGGGGCAGCGGGGAGCTGTTTTTT. Its protein product is CAWSVLGGSGELFF.

Here the CDR3 reads CASSLTGSNTGELFF. CDR3 nucleotide sequence: TGTGCCAGCAGCTTAACAGGATCGAACACCGGGGAGCTGTTTTTT. The chain couples TRBV7-9 to TRBJ2-2, with a possible D match to TRBD1 (5 bases). The CDR3 loop spans 15 amino acids. Deletions cut 2 bases from V and 0 bases from J, with 7 bases between. Germline-derived CDR1 and CDR2 are SEHNR and FQNEAQ (reference sequence).

J is TRBJ2-7 and V is TRBV29-1; TRBD2 matches at 7 bases. The trim removed 8 bases at V and 6 bases at J, leaving 10 bases unmatched. The length of the CDR3 is 12 residues. CDR1 is SQVTM, CDR2 ANQGSEA, per germline. This CDR3 reads CSIGTTSGEQYF. The CDR3 DNA sequence: TGCAGCATCGGGACTACTTCGGGCGAGCAGTACTTC.

The chain's CDR3 is CASSPRGDEQFF. The CDR3 coding sequence is TGTGCCAGCTCACCACGGGGGGATGAGCAGTTCTTC. The V gene is TRBV18, the J gene TRBJ2-1, with a tentative D call TRBD2 (6 bases). The germline V gene has CDR1 KGHSH and CDR2 LQKENI. This CDR3 comprises 12 residues. V was clipped by 1 base and J by 8 bases, with 6 bases between them.

This clone appeared a few times. The chain recombines TRBV6-5 with TRBJ1-6; D remains ambiguous. The CDR3 runs 16 residues. V lost 4 bases to trimming and J lost 5 bases, with 15 bases between them. Looked up from germline, CDR1 is MNHEY and CDR2 is SVGAGI. CDR3 sequence reads: CASSSISGRHNSPLHF. The CDR3 DNA reads as TGTGCCAGCAGTTCCATCTCGGGGAGGCATAATTCACCCCTCCACTTT.

The J gene is TRBJ1-1, the V gene TRBV7-2, with unresolved D. V lost 6 bases, J lost 0 bases, and 8 bases lay in between. Germline CDR1 SGHTA, CDR2 FQGNSA. The CDR3 has 13 residues. CDR3: CASREQMNTEAFF. Written as DNA, the CDR3 is TGTGCCAGCAGAGAACAGATGAACACTGAAGCTTTCTTT.

The chain is built from TRBV5-1 and TRBJ1-1, with 11 bases fitting TRBD1. J gave up 5 bases and V 7 bases, and 7 bases lay outside the gene matches. The germline CDR1 and CDR2 sequences are SGHRS and YFSETQ. The CDR3 extends over 14 amino acids. CDR3 sequence reads: CASGQGALGTEAFF. DNA of the CDR3: TGCGCCAGCGGACAGGGGGCGCTGGGAACTGAAGCTTTCTTT.

V is TRBV6-1 and J is TRBJ1-2; 8 nucleotides align to TRBD1. The CDR3 sequence is 17 residues long. Trimming took 2 bases from V and 5 from J; bases not matched to a gene: 13. Germline loops: CDR1 MNHNS, CDR2 SASEGT. CDR3 sequence reads: CASSEWAGGRYWYGYTF. The DNA of the CDR3 is TGTGCCAGCAGTGAATGGGCAGGGGGCCGATATTGGTATGGCTACACCTTC.

The chain combines TRBV9 with TRBJ2-7, with 7 nucleotides matching TRBD1. The CDR3 extends over 14 amino acids. The V and J ends lost 3 bases and 2 bases, in that order; junction bases with no gene match: 5. CDR1 and CDR2 (germline): SGDLS, YYNGEE. The CDR3 DNA reads TGTGCCAGCAGCGGCACCGACAGGGCCTACGAGCAGTACTTC. Its protein is CASSGTDRAYEQYF.

This chain uses TRBV7-9 with TRBJ1-6, with 10 bases that match TRBD1. Trimming took 4 bases from V and 11 from J; bases not matched to a gene: 8. The CDR3 runs 15 residues. The V gene's germline CDR1 is SEHNR and CDR2 FQNEAQ (reference sequence). The CDR3 loop reads CASSSETGGLTPLHF. The CDR3 DNA reads as TGTGCCAGCAGCTCAGAGACAGGGGGCTTAACACCCCTCCACTTT.

The genes are TRBV6-5 and TRBJ1-1; D remains unclear. Trimming stripped 6 bases from V and 7 bases from J, with 12 bases between. Germline CDR1 MNHEY, CDR2 SVGAGI. This CDR3 has 12 residues. The CDR3 spells CASSSTGNEAFF. The CDR3 coding sequence is TGTGCCAGCAGCTCTACGGGCAATGAAGCTTTCTTT.

The chain employs TRBV10-3 and TRBJ1-5; tentative D call: TRBD1 (6 bases). This CDR3 comprises 16 residues. Looked up from germline, CDR1 is ENHRY and CDR2 is SYGVKD. The V and J ends lost 1 base and 5 bases respectively, with 15 bases between them. CDR3 coding DNA: TGTGCCATCAGTGAGTGGGGAGGACAGAAACATCAGCCCCAGCATTTT. This codes for CAISEWGGQKHQPQHF.

The J gene is TRBJ1-1, the V gene TRBV15, with D perhaps TRBD1 (5 bases). This CDR3 is 16 amino acids long. With 8 bases removed from V and 0 bases from J, the gap between germline ends came to 19 bases. CDR1 is LNHNV and CDR2 is YYDKDF in the germline V gene (reference sequence). The CDR3 DNA reads as TGTGCCACCCAATCGGGACGGCTTTTTATGAACACTGAAGCTTTCTTT. This translates into CATQSGRLFMNTEAFF.

This clone was counted a single time. The genes are TRBV19 and TRBJ2-3, with a possible D match to TRBD1 (5 bases). The V gene's germline CDR1 is LNHDA and CDR2 SQIVND (reference sequence). Trimming stripped 5 bases from V and 2 bases from J, with 17 bases between. The CDR3 has 16 residues. The DNA of the CDR3 is TGTGCCAGTAGTGGAATGGGCGTAGGGGCCACAGATACGCAGTATTTT. Translation: CASSGMGVGATDTQYF.

The V gene is TRBV6-1, the J gene TRBJ1-1, with a tentative D call TRBD1 (6 bases). The CDR3 is 15 residues long. Germline loops: CDR1 MNHNS, CDR2 SASEGT. The ends were cut back, 7 bases at V and 5 bases at J, with 20 bases in the middle. DNA for the CDR3: TGTGCCAGCAACTCCTGGGGGGGCTCGGGGACTGAAGCTTTCTTT. Encoded protein: CASNSWGGSGTEAFF.

The chain links TRBV23-1 to TRBJ1-2; 7 bases match TRBD1. TRBV23-1 is an open reading frame whose function is uncertain. V was pared by 0 bases and J by 5 bases, with 9 bases of the junction left unmatched. CDR3 length: 16 amino acids. CDR3 DNA: TGCGCCAGCAGTCAATCGCGATCAGGGGGTAGGTATGGCTACACCTTC. Its protein is CASSQSRSGGRYGYTF.

CDR3 sequence reads: CASSFSATGETYEQYF. The CDR3 coding sequence is TGTGCCAGCAGCTTTTCCGCGACAGGGGAAACCTACGAGCAGTACTTC. The V and J genes are TRBV7-9 and TRBJ2-7; 8 positions agree with TRBD1. Trimming removed 3 bases from V and 2 bases from J; junction bases left unmatched: 9. The CDR3 sequence is 16 residues long. From germline, CDR1 is SEHNR and CDR2 FQNEAQ (reference sequence).

The chain joins TRBV6-1 to TRBJ2-2; D perhaps matches TRBD1 (6 bases). Looked up from germline, CDR1 is MNHNS and CDR2 is SASEGT. This CDR3 is built from 14 residues. The V end lost 7 bases, the J end lost 2 bases, and 11 bases lay between the germline ends. The CDR3 here is CASNTDRNTGELFF. The CDR3 bases are TGTGCCAGCAACACGGACAGAAACACCGGGGAGCTGTTTTTT.